This entry lists 23 T cell receptor beta chains sequenced from one sample in a study of blood T cell repertoires in COVID-19. Data came from immunoSEQ multiplex PCR; TCRdb stores just in-frame clones and leaves some out. The sample carries around 120,000 clones, about 85% recorded once. The specimen was peripheral blood. The receptor source for this set is a man between 65 and 85 years old with acute or convalescent COVID-19.

The chain carries TRBV15 and TRBJ1-2, with D possibly matching TRBD1 (6 bases). Germline CDR1 LNHNV, CDR2 YYDKDF (reference sequence). Trimming removed 5 bases at V and 4 bases at J, with 14 bases between. CDR3 length: 14 residues. The CDR3 protein is CATSPRGGPYGYTF. CDR3 DNA: TGTGCCACCAGCCCTAGGGGGGGCCCCTATGGCTACACCTTC.

The V call is TRBV7-6, the J call TRBJ1-1; tentatively, D is TRBD1 (5 bases). The germline V gene has CDR1 SGHVS and CDR2 FNYEAQ. The CDR3 contains 14 residues. The V end was cut by 5 bases, the J end by 4 bases, with 14 bases between. The CDR3 DNA reads TGTGCCAGCAGCCTCCGCACCGGGGGCACTGAAGCTTTCTTT. Its translation is CASSLRTGGTEAFF.

The chain carries TRBV19 and TRBJ2-2, with 8 bases fitting TRBD1. The CDR3 contains 16 residues. The ends lost 4 bases at V and 3 bases at J; junction bases unmatched: 7. CDR1 LNHDA and CDR2 SQIVND come from the germline V gene (reference sequence). In DNA, the CDR3 is TGTGCCAGTAGTAGCGGACAGGGAAGGTACACCGGGGAGCTGTTTTTT. Translated: CASSSGQGRYTGELFF.

The V and J genes are TRBV5-6 and TRBJ1-2; 9 nucleotides agree with TRBD1. The CDR3 spans 14 residues. The junction had 6 bases not matched to a gene; V was cut back by 3 bases and J by 6 bases. Germline CDR1 is SGHDT and CDR2 is YYEEEE. The CDR3 sequence: CASSSRDRVDGYTF. In nucleotides, the CDR3 is TGTGCCAGCAGCTCACGGGACAGGGTTGATGGCTACACCTTC. Drawing the rest from reference TRBV5-6 and TRBJ1-2, the complete variable domain is DAGVTQSPTHLIKTRGQQVTLRCSPKSGHDTVSWYQQALGQGPQFIFQYYEEEERQRGNFPDRFSGHQFPNYSSELNVNALLLGDSALYLCASSSRDRVDGYTFGSGTRLTVV.

V and J are TRBV7-2 and TRBJ2-3, with 8 bases identical to TRBD2. The CDR3 sequence is 18 residues long. The V and J ends lost 1 base and 3 bases, in that order; junction bases with no gene match: 12. Per the germline V gene, CDR1 is SGHTA and CDR2 is FQGNSA. CDR3 sequence (DNA): TGTGCCAGCAGCTTAGATTCGGGGGGGCGATATAGGACAGATACGCAGTATTTT. Residues: CASSLDSGGRYRTDTQYF.

This chain uses TRBV9 with TRBJ1-1; D remains unclear. V was cut by 0 bases and J by 4 bases, with 7 bases left in between. The germline V gene encodes CDR1 SGDLS and CDR2 YYNGEE. The CDR3 runs 13 residues. The CDR3 region has the DNA TGTGCCAGCAGCGTAGCATTCGGCACTGAAGCTTTCTTT. Translated: CASSVAFGTEAFF.

This clone was observed a handful of times. The chain joins TRBV11-2 to TRBJ1-1; D gene ambiguous. From germline, CDR1 is SGHAT and CDR2 FQNNGV. V dropped 4 bases and J dropped 2 bases, with 11 bases sitting between them. The CDR3 consists of 14 residues. CDR3 coding DNA: TGTGCCAGCAGCTGGCGAGGGAGTAACACTGAAGCTTTCTTT. This codes for CASSWRGSNTEAFF.

The J gene is TRBJ2-3, the V gene TRBV9; TRBD2 is a possible D gene (6 bases). The CDR3 has 15 amino acids. V gave up 1 base and J gave up 5 bases, with 14 bases separating them. The V gene's germline CDR1 is SGDLS and CDR2 YYNGEE. CDR3 region: CASSVLDLGGDTQYF. DNA for the CDR3: TGTGCCAGCAGCGTACTGGACCTGGGGGGAGATACGCAGTATTTT.

As DNA, the CDR3 is TGTGCCAGCAGCCTCCCGACAGGGGGAAGTGGCTACACCTTC. Protein: CASSLPTGGSGYTF. V is TRBV7-9 and J is TRBJ1-2; 9 nucleotides align to TRBD1. This CDR3 spans 14 amino acids. Germline V gene sequence: CDR1 SEHNR, CDR2 FQNEAQ (reference sequence). The V gene end was trimmed by 5 bases and the J gene end by 7 bases; junction bases not matched to a gene: 8.

The chain has TRBV7-2 and TRBJ2-3; TRBD2 matches 9 bases. Per germline, CDR1 SGHTA and CDR2 FQGNSA. With 1 base clipped from V and 5 bases from J, the junction kept 7 bases outside the gene matches. The CDR3 has 16 residues. The CDR3 bases are TGTGCCAGCAGCTTAGTCCCTAGCGGGGAAGAAGATACGCAGTATTTT. Its protein is CASSLVPSGEEDTQYF. Full variable domain (rest looked up from reference TRBV7-2 and TRBJ2-3): GAGVSQSPSNKVTEKGKDVELRCDPISGHTALYWYRQSLGQGLEFLIYFQGNSAPDKSGLPSDRFSAERTGGSVSTLTIQRTQQEDSAVYLCASSLVPSGEEDTQYFGPGTRLTVL.

V gene TRBV6-5 combines with J gene TRBJ2-1; 7 bases line up with TRBD2. V trimming: 6 bases; J trimming: 5 bases; junction bases outside the gene matches: 4. This CDR3 is built from 13 residues. In germline, CDR1 is MNHEY, CDR2 SVGAGI. The CDR3 protein is CASRGGEDNEQFF. The CDR3 coding sequence is TGTGCCAGCAGGGGGGGGGAAGACAATGAGCAGTTCTTC.

The chain joins TRBV9 to TRBJ2-2, with TRBD1 as a possible D gene (6 bases). The germline gives CDR1 SGDLS, CDR2 YYNGEE. The CDR3 runs to 16 residues. The germline V and J ends were trimmed by 0 bases and 4 bases, with 13 bases remaining between them. The CDR3 DNA reads TGTGCCAGCAGCGTAGACCCAGGGGCGGTCACCGGGGAGCTGTTTTTT. It specifies CASSVDPGAVTGELFF.

This chain uses TRBV9 with TRBJ2-7, with 9 positions matching TRBD1. This CDR3 spans 15 amino acids. The V gene end was trimmed by 0 bases and the J gene end by 3 bases; junction bases not matched to a gene: 4. Germline V gene data show CDR1 as SGDLS and CDR2 as YYNGEE. The CDR3 here is CASSVAGGQGYEQYF. DNA for the CDR3: TGTGCCAGCAGCGTAGCTGGGGGACAGGGCTACGAGCAGTACTTC.

CDR3 sequence reads: CATSDPAGTSGPSTDTQYF. CDR3 sequence (DNA): TGTGCCACCAGTGACCCCGCCGGGACTAGCGGCCCTAGCACAGATACGCAGTATTTT. The chain combines TRBV24-1 with TRBJ2-3; 11 bases are shared with TRBD2. J gave up 0 bases and V 4 bases, and 11 bases lay outside the gene matches. The CDR3 runs to 19 residues. Germline V lookup: CDR1 KGHDR, CDR2 SFDVKD.

This clone was counted a few times. This sample includes further DNA sequences coding for the same CDR3. This sequence joins TRBV18 and TRBJ1-5, with TRBD1 matching 7 bases. The CDR3 runs 14 residues. Trimming took 1 base from V and 6 from J; bases not matched to a gene: 3. Germline lookup yields CDR1 KGHSH and CDR2 LQKENI. The CDR3 nucleotides read TGTGCCAGCTCACCACAGGGGGCGGGTCAGCCCCAGCATTTT. Protein product: CASSPQGAGQPQHF.

The genes are TRBV18 and TRBJ1-6; D is undetermined. Per germline, CDR1 KGHSH and CDR2 LQKENI. V was cut by 3 bases and J by 0 bases, with 12 bases left in between. This CDR3 comprises 17 residues. Here the CDR3 DNA reads TGTGCCAGCTCACCCCAGGCCCTGAGCTCCTATAATTCACCCCTCCACTTT. Amino acid sequence: CASSPQALSSYNSPLHF.

The gene calls are TRBV5-4 and TRBJ1-1; no definite D call. Germline CDR1 and CDR2: SGHNT and YYREEE (reference sequence). V lost 2 bases to trimming and J lost 5 bases, with 10 bases between them. The CDR3 covers 13 residues. The CDR3 sequence is CASSFEGSTEAFF. Written as DNA, the CDR3 is TGTGCCAGCAGCTTCGAGGGAAGTACTGAAGCTTTCTTT.

V usage is TRBV11-2 and J usage is TRBJ1-6; TRBD1 is a possible D gene (6 bases). This CDR3 contains 13 residues. V was trimmed by 2 bases and J by 7 bases, leaving 6 bases between them. Germline V gives CDR1 SGHAT, CDR2 FQNNGV. The CDR3: CASSLRGNSPLHF. Here the CDR3 DNA reads TGTGCCAGCAGCTTAAGGGGGAATTCACCCCTCCACTTT.

The CDR3 loop reads CASSLTGSSYEQYF. The CDR3 nucleotides are TGCGCCAGCAGCTTGACAGGAAGCTCCTACGAGCAGTACTTC. The chain has TRBV5-1 and TRBJ2-7, with a tentative D call TRBD1 (5 bases). The CDR3 totals 14 residues. The V gene's germline CDR1 is SGHRS and CDR2 YFSETQ. V gave up 1 base and J gave up 0 bases, with 8 bases separating them. The complete variable domain, with remaining parts taken from reference TRBV5-1 and TRBJ2-7, reads KAGVTQTPRYLIKTRGQQVTLSCSPISGHRSVSWYQQTPGQGLQFLFEYFSETQRNKGNFPGRFSGRQFSNSRSEMNVSTLELGDSALYLCASSLTGSSYEQYFGPGTRLTVT.

The genes are TRBV6-2 or TRBV6-3 and TRBJ2-7; 13 nucleotides line up with TRBD2. V gave up 3 bases and J gave up 3 bases; unmatched junction bases: 5. The germline CDR1 and CDR2 sequences are MNHEY and SVGEGT. The CDR3 has 16 residues. For the CDR3, the DNA is TGTGCCAGCAGTTATTCCACTAGCGGGGGGGACTACGAGCAGTACTTC. Amino acids: CASSYSTSGGDYEQYF.

This chain joins TRBV7-2 and TRBJ2-1; maybe TRBD2 (5 bases). Germline CDR1 and CDR2: SGHTA and FQGNSA. The CDR3 is 16 amino acids. Trimming took off 1 base at V and 4 bases at J, with 14 bases between the two ends. CDR3 sequence reads: CASSLGFSGSYNEQFF. CDR3 coding DNA: TGTGCCAGCAGCTTAGGTTTCAGCGGCTCTTACAATGAGCAGTTCTTC.

The chain employs TRBV6-5 and TRBJ1-2, with 10 bases lining up with TRBD1. This CDR3 is 14 amino acids long. V shed 6 bases and J 4 bases; nucleotides not matched to a gene: 5. In germline, CDR1 is MNHEY, CDR2 SVGAGI. CDR3 in amino acids: CASSPGQGPYGYTF. The CDR3 DNA follows: TGTGCCAGCAGCCCGGGACAGGGGCCCTATGGCTACACCTTC.

The chain uses TRBV12-3 or TRBV12-4 and TRBJ2-2, with D unresolved. Trimming removed 8 bases at V and 4 bases at J, with 11 bases between. The CDR3 covers 13 residues. The CDR3: CASSLTGTGELFF. The CDR3 bases are TGTGCCAGCTCTTTAACTGGCACCGGGGAGCTGTTTTTT.